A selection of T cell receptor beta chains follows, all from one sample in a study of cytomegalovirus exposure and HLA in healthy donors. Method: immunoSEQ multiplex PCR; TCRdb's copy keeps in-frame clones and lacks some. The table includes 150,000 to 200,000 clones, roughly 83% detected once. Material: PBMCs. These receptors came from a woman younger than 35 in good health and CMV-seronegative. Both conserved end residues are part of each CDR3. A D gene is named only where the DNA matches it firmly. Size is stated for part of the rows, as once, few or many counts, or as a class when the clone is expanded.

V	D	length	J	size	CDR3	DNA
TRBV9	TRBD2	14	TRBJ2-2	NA	CASRPAGGPGELFF	TGTGCCAGCAGGCCAGCGGGGGGCCCCGGGGAGCTGTTTTTT
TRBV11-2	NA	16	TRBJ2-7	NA	CASSSNQGTRHYEQYF	TGTGCCAGCAGCTCCAACCAGGGTACCCGCCACTACGAGCAGTACTTC
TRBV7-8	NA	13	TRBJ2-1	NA	CASSLDRDNEQFF	TGTGCCAGCAGCTTAGACAGAGACAATGAGCAGTTCTTC
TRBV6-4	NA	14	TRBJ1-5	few	CASSVLFSNQPQHF	TGTGCCAGCAGTGTATTGTTTAGCAATCAGCCCCAGCATTTT
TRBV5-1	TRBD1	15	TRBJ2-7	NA	CASSETGTGGIEQYF	TGCGCCAGCAGCGAAACCGGGACAGGGGGAATCGAGCAGTACTTC
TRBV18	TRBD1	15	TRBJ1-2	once	CASSIEEGQGYGYTF	TGTGCCAGCTCGATAGAAGAGGGACAGGGCTATGGCTACACCTTC
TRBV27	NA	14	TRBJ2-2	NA	CASSSRTNTGELFF	TGTGCCAGCAGTTCAAGAACTAACACCGGGGAGCTGTTTTTT
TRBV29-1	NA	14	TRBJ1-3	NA	CSVEAPSSGNTIYF	TGCAGCGTTGAAGCCCCGAGCTCTGGAAACACCATATATTTT
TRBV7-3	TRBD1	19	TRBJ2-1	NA	CASSLIGGAGLGSYNEQFF	TGTGCCAGCAGCTTAATAGGGGGCGCCGGTCTAGGATCCTACAATGAGCAGTTCTTC
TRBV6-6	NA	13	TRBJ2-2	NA	CASISLVSGELFF	TGTGCCAGCATCTCACTAGTTTCCGGGGAGCTGTTTTTT